This T cell receptor (beta chain) was retrieved from a study of T cell changes during pregnancy in multiple sclerosis. The V and J ends lost 6 bases and 5 bases, in that order; junction bases with no gene match: 13. Germline-derived CDR1 and CDR2 are LNHDA and SQIVND (reference sequence). This CDR3 is built from 16 residues. This clone was recorded only once. TCRdb's copy holds only in-frame clones and misses some; the assay was immunoSEQ multiplex PCR. The repertoire holds about 39,000 clones, with around nine tenths as singletons. This sequence joins TRBV19 and TRBJ1-2; 9 bases align to TRBD1. This TCR was sampled from a female donor in good health, enrolled as a control in a pregnancy study. The source was CD4+ T cells from peripheral blood mononuclear cells, collected in the third trimester of pregnancy. CDR3 coding DNA: TGTGCCAGTAGCCCCCGGACAGGGGTAAATCGGTATGGCTACACCTTC. This sequence encodes CASSPRTGVNRYGYTF.